A selection of T cell receptor beta chains follows, all from one sample in a study of blood T cell repertoires in COVID-19. The repertoire was sequenced with immunoSEQ multiplex PCR; TCRdb's copy has only in-frame clones and lacks some. The sample lists about 270,000 clones, approximately 86% occurring once. The sample comprised peripheral blood. All receptors come from a woman under 30 with acute or convalescent COVID-19. CDR3s include the opening cysteine and the closing phenylalanine or tryptophan. The order of the fields is CDR3 protein, CDR3 DNA, V gene, J gene, D gene, clone size. D genes are given only for firm matches. Some rows mark clone size as missing; the rest say once, few, many or name a class of expanded clone.

CDR3: CASSVGQGVTEAFF; DNA: TGTGCCAGCAGCGTTGGACAGGGGGTTACTGAAGCTTTCTTT; V: TRBV5-5; J: TRBJ1-1; D: TRBD1; size: .
CDR3: CASSPNAYEQYF; DNA: TGCGCCAGCAGCCCTAATGCCTACGAGCAGTACTTC; V: TRBV4-1; J: TRBJ2-7; D: .; size: once
CDR3: CASSLAGTGVYNEQFF; DNA: TGTGCCAGCAGCTTAGCCGGGACAGGGGTCTACAATGAGCAGTTCTTC; V: TRBV7-8; J: TRBJ2-1; D: TRBD1; size: .
CDR3: CASSYSFTGHGELFF; DNA: TGTGCCAGCAGTTACTCATTCACAGGGCACGGGGAGCTGTTTTTT; V: TRBV6-5; J: TRBJ2-2; D: .; size: .
CDR3: CASSPRTSGLHTDTQYF; DNA: TGTGCCAGCTCACCCAGGACTAGCGGGCTACACACAGATACGCAGTATTTT; V: TRBV18; J: TRBJ2-3; D: TRBD2; size: once
CDR3: CASSQDSSGRAYNEQFF; DNA: TGCGCCAGCAGCCAAGATAGTAGCGGGAGGGCCTACAATGAGCAGTTCTTC; V: TRBV4-3; J: TRBJ2-1; D: TRBD2; size: .
CDR3: CASSKAAYISYNEQFF; DNA: TGTGCCAGCAGCAAAGCTGCGTATATCTCCTACAATGAGCAGTTCTTC; V: TRBV21-1; J: TRBJ2-1; D: .; size: few
CDR3: CASSLGTGGAYGYTF; DNA: TGTGCCAGCAGTTTAGGCACAGGGGGCGCGTATGGCTACACCTTC; V: TRBV28; J: TRBJ1-2; D: TRBD1; size: .
CDR3: CASSFGGRGRDTQYF; DNA: TGTGCCAGCAGTTTCGGCGGGAGAGGGAGAGATACGCAGTATTTT; V: TRBV28; J: TRBJ2-3; D: TRBD2; size: .
CDR3: CASSLSGGRRETQYF; DNA: TGTGCCAGCAGTTTATCGGGGGGGCGCCGGGAGACCCAGTACTTC; V: TRBV27; J: TRBJ2-5; D: .; size: .
CDR3: CASSPGTDDQPQHF; DNA: TGTGCCAGCAGTCCAGGGACAGACGATCAGCCCCAGCATTTT; V: TRBV27; J: TRBJ1-5; D: TRBD1; size: .
CDR3: CASSPTGGGGANVLTF; DNA: TGCGCCAGCAGCCCCACAGGGGGCGGTGGGGCCAACGTCCTGACTTTC; V: TRBV5-1; J: TRBJ2-6; D: TRBD1; size: .
CDR3: CASSIVGGDVYEQYF; DNA: TGTGCCAGTAGTATAGTTGGAGGGGACGTTTACGAGCAGTACTTC; V: TRBV19; J: TRBJ2-7; D: .; size: .
CDR3: CAWRTPGQAFSYEQYF; DNA: TGTGCCTGGAGGACCCCGGGACAGGCCTTCTCCTACGAGCAGTACTTC; V: TRBV30; J: TRBJ2-7; D: TRBD1; size: .
CDR3: CATSRDHLWDSSNQPQHF; DNA: TGTGCCACCAGCAGAGACCACCTATGGGACAGCAGCAATCAGCCCCAGCATTTT; V: TRBV15; J: TRBJ1-5; D: TRBD1; size: once
CDR3: CASSFGQSEAFF; DNA: TGTGCCAGCAGCTTCGGACAGTCTGAAGCTTTCTTT; V: TRBV5-6; J: TRBJ1-1; D: .; size: .
CDR3: CASSFGVNYGYTF; DNA: TGTGCCAGCAGTTTCGGAGTAAACTATGGCTACACCTTC; V: TRBV28; J: TRBJ1-2; D: .; size: .
CDR3: CSVQGLAGGYEQYF; DNA: TGCAGCGTCCAGGGACTAGCGGGAGGTTACGAGCAGTACTTC; V: TRBV29-1; J: TRBJ2-7; D: TRBD2; size: .
CDR3: CASSLWGQDSYEQYF; DNA: TGTGCCAGCAGTTTATGGGGACAGGACTCCTACGAGCAGTACTTC; V: TRBV28; J: TRBJ2-7; D: TRBD1; size: .
CDR3: CASRFGTSGTYEQYF; DNA: TGCGCCAGCAGATTTGGGACTAGCGGAACCTACGAGCAGTACTTC; V: TRBV4-3; J: TRBJ2-7; D: TRBD2; size: few
CDR3: CASSFPAGGHHSTDTQYF; DNA: TGCGCCAGCAGCTTTCCAGCGGGAGGGCATCATAGCACAGATACGCAGTATTTT; V: TRBV5-1; J: TRBJ2-3; D: TRBD2; size: .
CDR3: CASSLLADRDEQYF; DNA: TGTGCCAGCAGCTTATTGGCCGACAGGGACGAGCAGTACTTC; V: TRBV7-9; J: TRBJ2-7; D: TRBD1; size: .
CDR3: CASSFSKAYLDEQYF; DNA: TGCGCCAGCAGCTTCTCAAAGGCCTATCTAGACGAGCAGTACTTC; V: TRBV5-1; J: TRBJ2-7; D: .; size: .
CDR3: CASSWTSGGGETQYF; DNA: TGTGCTAGCAGCTGGACTAGCGGGGGTGGAGAGACCCAGTACTTC; V: TRBV7-7; J: TRBJ2-5; D: TRBD2; size: .
CDR3: CAWENRGRKYNSPLHF; DNA: TGTGCCTGGGAAAACAGGGGGCGAAAGTATAATTCACCCCTCCACTTT; V: TRBV30; J: TRBJ1-6; D: TRBD1; size: .
CDR3: CASSPRESGANVLTF; DNA: TGTGCCAGCAGCCCGCGGGAGTCTGGGGCCAACGTCCTGACTTTC; V: TRBV7-6; J: TRBJ2-6; D: TRBD2; size: .
CDR3: CASRHRQGAGNTEAFF; DNA: TGTGCCAGCAGACACAGACAGGGGGCCGGTAACACTGAAGCTTTCTTT; V: TRBV6-6; J: TRBJ1-1; D: TRBD1; size: .
CDR3: CAILDTPNTEAFF; DNA: TGTGCCATACTCGACACCCCGAACACTGAAGCTTTCTTT; V: TRBV2; J: TRBJ1-1; D: .; size: .
CDR3: CASSLPGGPYEQYF; DNA: TGTGCCAGCAGTTTACCGGGAGGTCCCTACGAGCAGTACTTC; V: TRBV28; J: TRBJ2-7; D: TRBD2; size: .
CDR3: CASSQDRWEQYF; DNA: TGTGCCAGCAGCCAAGATCGGTGGGAGCAGTACTTC; V: TRBV3-1/TRBV3-2; J: TRBJ2-7; D: .; size: .
CDR3: CASSPGQGGAYGYTF; DNA: TGTGCCAGCAGCCCCGGACAGGGAGGGGCGTATGGCTACACCTTC; V: TRBV7-9; J: TRBJ1-2; D: TRBD1; size: .
CDR3: CASSLTPLTSVSSYNEQFF; DNA: TGTGCCAGCAGCTTAACCCCGTTGACTAGCGTAAGCTCCTACAATGAGCAGTTCTTC; V: TRBV11-2; J: TRBJ2-1; D: TRBD2; size: .
CDR3: CASAAGGRETQYF; DNA: TGTGCCAGCGCGGCGGGAGGGCGGGAGACCCAGTACTTC; V: TRBV14; J: TRBJ2-5; D: TRBD2; size: .